The entry that follows covers one T cell receptor (beta chain) sequence. Its target is not known. The data are from a study of cytomegalovirus exposure and HLA in healthy donors. Findings and caveats of the study: There were reportedly fewer N-insertions in an Asian-associated ancestry cluster than the approximately 670-donor mean, in a later analysis. V- and J-gene trimming of TCR beta was linked (in a later analysis) to a missense DCLRE1C variant. As a later analysis revealed, most CMV-associated TCR beta chains appeared HLA-restricted.

Germline values: CDR1 LNHDA, CDR2 SQIVND (reference sequence). CDR3 length equals 14 residues. The V and J ends lost 7 bases and 4 bases, in that order; junction bases with no gene match: 5. The primer mix had 60 Vbeta and 13 Jbeta primers. TCRdb's table, derived via immunoSEQ multiplex PCR, lists solely in-frame clones and lacks some. The sample shows about 180,000 clones, about 80% of them seen only once. The V and J genes are TRBV19 and TRBJ1-1; 11 nucleotides agree with TRBD1. The source of this sequence is a woman in her forties in good health and CMV-seronegative. The sequenced sample consisted of PBMCs. This CDR3 is CASTRTGGTTEAFF. The CDR3 DNA reads as TGTGCCAGTACCAGGACAGGGGGCACCACTGAAGCTTTCTTT.